This T cell receptor beta chain was found in a study of cytomegalovirus exposure and HLA in healthy donors. Using immunoSEQ multiplex PCR, the repertoire was profiled, and TCRdb retains in-frame clones only, with some absent. The repertoire holds approximately 160,000 clones, roughly nine tenths seen once, with 3% to 3.5% in the top ten. The CDR3 loop spans 15 amino acids. V dropped 7 bases and J dropped 8; count of bases not matched to a gene: 8. Germline CDR1 reads MNHNY; CDR2 reads SVGAGI (reference sequence). The J gene is TRBJ1-4, the V gene TRBV6-6; 12 nucleotides match TRBD1. The sequencing input was PBMCs. This TCR was sampled from a young woman in good health and CMV-seropositive. The CDR3 loop is CASTWDRGRNEKLFF. The CDR3 region has the DNA TGTGCCAGCACGTGGGACAGGGGGCGAAACGAAAAACTGTTTTTT.